The rows below give T cell receptor beta chains drawn from one sample of a study of spatial heterogeneity in lung cancer. MiXCR, applied by TCRdb to the 5' RACE reads, yields one record per CDR3 protein. The sample includes about 26,000 distinct CDR3 sequences, 9.5% to 15% of them seen just once. The specimen was PBMCs, collected at surgery. All receptors derive from a female donor with early-stage non-small cell lung cancer. Both conserved end residues are part of each CDR3. Fields, in order: J gene, clone size, D gene, V gene, CDR3 protein, CDR3 DNA. The D gene is left open where the match is weak. Clone size, where shown, is once, few, many, or a class for clones that have expanded.

j_call: TRBJ1-5; clone_size: many; d_call: .; v_call: TRBV7-9; cdr3_aa: CASSFPGDQPQHF; cdr3_nt: TGTGCCAGCAGCTTCCCAGGTGATCAGCCCCAGCATTTT
j_call: TRBJ2-5; clone_size: many; d_call: TRBD2; v_call: TRBV7-3; cdr3_aa: CASSTRAGGGAETQYF; cdr3_nt: TGTGCCAGCAGCACCCGAGCGGGGGGTGGTGCGGAGACCCAGTACTTC
j_call: TRBJ2-5; clone_size: many; d_call: .; v_call: TRBV12-3/TRBV12-4; cdr3_aa: CASSLPGETQYF; cdr3_nt: TGTGCCAGCAGTTTACCGGGAGAGACCCAGTACTTC
j_call: TRBJ2-7; clone_size: .; d_call: .; v_call: TRBV15; cdr3_aa: CATSRDGYGGRVFFHF; cdr3_nt: TGTGCCACCAGCAGAGATGGTTACGGGGGCAGGGTGTTCTTTCACTTC
j_call: TRBJ2-3; clone_size: many; d_call: .; v_call: TRBV6-2/TRBV6-3; cdr3_aa: CASSRTTFGGDTQYF; cdr3_nt: TGTGCCAGCAGCAGGACTACTTTCGGGGGTGATACGCAGTATTTT
j_call: TRBJ2-5; clone_size: .; d_call: .; v_call: TRBV7-7; cdr3_aa: CASSLAGHQETQYF; cdr3_nt: TGTGCTAGCAGCTTGGCGGGACACCAAGAGACCCAGTACTTC
j_call: TRBJ2-5; clone_size: many; d_call: .; v_call: TRBV7-2; cdr3_aa: CASSLRRAQYF; cdr3_nt: TGTGCCAGCAGCTTAAGAAGAGCCCAGTACTTC
j_call: TRBJ2-1; clone_size: many; d_call: TRBD1; v_call: TRBV5-1; cdr3_aa: CASSSGGQTYNEQFF; cdr3_nt: TGCGCCAGCAGCTCAGGGGGACAGACATACAATGAGCAGTTCTTC
j_call: TRBJ2-2; clone_size: many; d_call: .; v_call: TRBV7-3; cdr3_aa: CASSRNKGTENTGELFF; cdr3_nt: TGTGCCAGCAGCCGAAATAAAGGCACTGAAAACACCGGGGAGCTGTTTTTT
j_call: TRBJ2-1; clone_size: many; d_call: .; v_call: TRBV7-9; cdr3_aa: CASSPPPRGRNNEQFF; cdr3_nt: TGTGCCAGCAGCCCCCCCCCTAGAGGGAGGAACAATGAGCAGTTCTTC
j_call: TRBJ2-1; clone_size: .; d_call: TRBD2; v_call: TRBV20-1; cdr3_aa: CSVAGVRNEQFF; cdr3_nt: TGCAGTGTAGCGGGAGTTCGGAATGAGCAGTTCTTC
j_call: TRBJ2-7; clone_size: few; d_call: .; v_call: TRBV28; cdr3_aa: CASSFRGAAYEQYF; cdr3_nt: TGTGCCAGCAGTTTCCGGGGGGCTGCCTACGAGCAGTACTTC
j_call: TRBJ1-4; clone_size: many; d_call: .; v_call: TRBV3-1; cdr3_aa: CASSQPTTNEKLFF; cdr3_nt: TGTGCCAGCAGCCAACCGACAACTAATGAAAAACTGTTTTTT
j_call: TRBJ2-1; clone_size: few; d_call: .; v_call: TRBV15; cdr3_aa: CATADFSRGHEQFF; cdr3_nt: TGTGCCACCGCGGACTTTTCCCGGGGCCATGAGCAGTTCTTC
j_call: TRBJ2-1; clone_size: few; d_call: .; v_call: TRBV12-3/TRBV12-4; cdr3_aa: CASSFRENQFF; cdr3_nt: TGTGCCAGCAGTTTCCGTGAGAATCAGTTCTTC
j_call: TRBJ2-7; clone_size: few; d_call: .; v_call: TRBV11-1; cdr3_aa: CASSSTGTPGPYEQYF; cdr3_nt: TGTGCCAGCAGCTCGACCGGGACCCCAGGTCCTTACGAGCAGTACTTC
j_call: TRBJ1-2; clone_size: few; d_call: .; v_call: TRBV28; cdr3_aa: CASSINLNYGYTF; cdr3_nt: TGTGCCAGCAGTATTAATTTAAACTATGGTTACACCTTC
j_call: TRBJ2-1; clone_size: many; d_call: TRBD1; v_call: TRBV29-1; cdr3_aa: CSTDRAAYNEQFF; cdr3_nt: TGCAGCACCGACAGGGCCGCCTACAATGAGCAGTTCTTC
j_call: TRBJ1-1; clone_size: .; d_call: .; v_call: TRBV29-1; cdr3_aa: CSVEGGENTEAFF; cdr3_nt: TGCAGCGTTGAAGGGGGGGAGAACACTGAAGCTTTCTTT
j_call: TRBJ2-7; clone_size: few; d_call: TRBD2; v_call: TRBV30; cdr3_aa: CAWSVGTGGEQYF; cdr3_nt: TGTGCCTGGAGTGTTGGGACGGGGGGAGAGCAGTACTTC
j_call: TRBJ1-3; clone_size: few; d_call: .; v_call: TRBV10-3; cdr3_aa: CAISVNAVGAGNTIYF; cdr3_nt: TGTGCCATCAGTGTCAATGCCGTGGGCGCGGGAAACACCATATATTTT
j_call: TRBJ2-5; clone_size: .; d_call: .; v_call: TRBV15; cdr3_aa: CATSRDRQQETQYF; cdr3_nt: TGTGCCACCAGCAGAGATAGACAACAAGAGACCCAGTACTTC
j_call: TRBJ2-3; clone_size: many; d_call: .; v_call: TRBV24-1; cdr3_aa: CATSDLSRDTDTQYF; cdr3_nt: TGTGCCACCAGTGATTTGAGCAGGGACACAGATACGCAGTATTTT